A single sample gave rise to the 29 T cell receptor beta chains below, sequenced in a study of T cell repertoires in ileal Crohn's disease (dated by TCRdb to the late 2010s). Read against the paper, the sample's time point label means: neoterminal ileum biopsy at postoperative endoscopy, about 6 months after surgery. The library was generated by the immunoSEQ multiplex PCR assay. TCRdb obtained this table from immuneACCESS and retained in-frame rearrangements with V and J assigned. These tables miss some clones; where compared with another copy, unresolved V genes account for less than half of the shortfall, and the remainder is unexplained. For this sample the table gives about 60,000 clones, of which about 89% were detected only once. The ten largest make up about 1.9% of the sample. Sequencing input: ileal tissue. Receptors originate from an adult with Crohn's disease.

The chain links TRBV5-6 to TRBJ1-4; no clear D. CDR1 is SGHDT and CDR2 is YYEEEE in the germline V gene. The CDR3 is 15 residues long. Deletions cut 0 bases from V and 8 bases from J, with 14 bases between. CDR3 nucleotides: TGTGCCAGCAGCTTGGTGGCAGGTCGTTCGGAAAAACTGTTTTTT. The encoded protein is CASSLVAGRSEKLFF.

The rearrangement uses TRBV6-6 and TRBJ2-5; TRBD2 might be the D (5 bases). The CDR3 runs 13 residues. Germline V gives CDR1 MNHNY, CDR2 SVGAGI (reference sequence). Trimming stripped 2 bases from V and 7 bases from J, with 11 bases between. The CDR3 reads CASSYVSGTTQYF. CDR3 bases: TGTGCCAGCAGTTACGTCAGCGGAACGACCCAGTACTTC.

The chain has TRBV6-1 and TRBJ2-7, with 7 bases lining up with TRBD2. Per germline, CDR1 MNHNS and CDR2 SASEGT. This CDR3 has 15 residues. The ends lost 8 bases at V and 0 bases at J; junction bases unmatched: 10. CDR3 in DNA: TGTGCCAGCCGATTAGCGGGTTCTAGCTCCTACGAGCAGTACTTC. Translation: CASRLAGSSSYEQYF.

V usage is TRBV28 and J usage is TRBJ1-2; 10 nucleotides match TRBD1. J was trimmed by 8 bases and V by 5 bases; bases with no gene match: 11. The CDR3 spans 15 residues. In germline, CDR1 is MDHEN, CDR2 SYDVKM. The CDR3 bases are TGTGCCAGCAGTCAGGACAGGGGGATCACGGACGGCTACACCTTC. Translated, it gives CASSQDRGITDGYTF.

The CDR3 DNA follows: TGTGCCAGCAGTGGACACTCCTACGAGCAGTACTTC. This translates into CASSGHSYEQYF. The genes are TRBV2 and TRBJ2-7; D call uncertain. V gave up 4 bases and J gave up 0 bases, with 4 bases separating them. Germline-derived CDR1 and CDR2 are SNHLY and FYNNEI. The CDR3 totals 12 residues.

The genes are TRBV18 and TRBJ2-1; TRBD2 matches at 14 bases. Trimming cost V 2 bases and J 10 bases; bases outside gene matches: 1. The CDR3 extends over 14 amino acids. Germline loops: CDR1 KGHSH, CDR2 LQKENI. DNA for the CDR3: TGTGCCAGCTCACCAAGGACTAGCGGGAGGGAGCAGTTCTTC. Protein: CASSPRTSGREQFF.

The chain carries TRBV5-4 and TRBJ2-1, with D perhaps matching TRBD1 (5 bases). Germline CDR1 and CDR2: SGHNT and YYREEE (reference sequence). V was clipped by 4 bases and J by 0 bases, with 11 bases between them. CDR3 length: 15 amino acids. The CDR3 DNA follows: TGTGCCAGCAGCCCGGACATTAGCTCCTACAATGAGCAGTTCTTC. It specifies CASSPDISSYNEQFF. Variable domain in full (rest from reference TRBV5-4 and TRBJ2-1): ETGVTQSPTHLIKTRGQQVTLRCSSQSGHNTVSWYQQALGQGPQFIFQYYREEENGRGNFPPRFSGLQFPNYSSELNVNALELDDSALYLCASSPDISSYNEQFFGPGTRLTVL.

Notes on this clone: Additional DNA sequences in this sample encode the identical CDR3. The chain couples TRBV5-1 to TRBJ2-3; a possible D gene is TRBD1 (5 bases). Germline CDR1 reads SGHRS; CDR2 reads YFSETQ. The CDR3 is made up of 15 amino acids. With 0 bases removed from V and 0 bases from J, the gap between germline ends came to 8 bases. The CDR3 loop is CASSLGQGSTDTQYF. DNA for the CDR3: TGCGCCAGCAGCTTGGGCCAGGGCAGCACAGATACGCAGTATTTT.

The DNA for the CDR3 is TGTGCCAGCAGCCTGGACAGGGGGTACGAGCAGTACTTC. Protein sequence: CASSLDRGYEQYF. The chain uses TRBV7-6 and TRBJ2-7; 10 nucleotides align to TRBD1. The length of the CDR3 is 13 residues. CDR1 is SGHVS, CDR2 FNYEAQ, per germline. V lost 5 bases to trimming and J lost 4 bases; unmatched junction nucleotides: 2.

This chain uses TRBV7-6 with TRBJ2-5, with D maybe TRBD2 (7 bases). V lost 10 bases to trimming and J lost 2 bases, with 14 bases between them. From germline, CDR1 is SGHVS and CDR2 FNYEAQ. The CDR3 covers 13 residues. DNA for the CDR3: TGTGCCACGGGAAGGGGGGGTCAAGAGACCCAGTACTTC. Protein: CATGRGGQETQYF. The whole variable domain, filled in from reference TRBV7-6 and TRBJ2-5, reads GAGVSQSPRYKVTKRGQDVALRCDPISGHVSLYWYRQALGQGPEFLTYFNYEAQQDKSGLPNDRFSAERPEGSISTLTIQRTEQRDSAMYRCATGRGGQETQYFGPGTRLLVL.

The chain employs TRBV6-1 and TRBJ1-6; 9 positions agree with TRBD1. The CDR3 has 16 amino acids. The J segment lost 7 bases and the V segment lost 1 base, leaving 5 bases of the junction unmatched. Germline V CDR1 and CDR2: MNHNS, SASEGT. CDR3 amino acids: CASSEVRTGENSPLHF. The CDR3 coding sequence is TGTGCCAGCAGTGAAGTTCGGACAGGGGAGAATTCACCCCTCCACTTT.

CDR3 sequence reads: CAISEALAYGYTF. As DNA, the CDR3 is TGTGCCATCAGTGAGGCCCTAGCCTATGGCTACACCTTC. The chain employs TRBV10-3 and TRBJ1-2; no reliable D call. The V and J ends lost 2 bases and 4 bases respectively, with 8 bases between them. Germline values: CDR1 ENHRY, CDR2 SYGVKD. This CDR3 region has 13 residues.

V and J are TRBV25-1 and TRBJ2-1; D may be TRBD1 (6 bases). The CDR3 runs to 12 residues. Trimming took off 5 bases at V and 10 bases at J, with 12 bases between the two ends. Germline CDR1 reads MGHDK; CDR2 reads SYGVNS. CDR3: CASSQTDREQFF. DNA for the CDR3: TGTGCCAGCAGTCAAACAGACAGGGAGCAGTTCTTC.

The CDR3 DNA reads TGTGCCAGCGGGACAGGGTCCTACAATGAGCAGTTCTTC. It translates to CASGTGSYNEQFF. The J gene is TRBJ2-1, the V gene TRBV27; 9 positions agree with TRBD1. The CDR3 is made up of 13 amino acids. J lost 1 base, V lost 8 bases, and 0 bases had no gene match. CDR1 and CDR2 from the germline V gene are MNHEY and SMNVEV (reference sequence).

The rearrangement uses TRBV5-6 and TRBJ1-1; the D gene is possibly TRBD1 (6 bases). V was trimmed by 4 bases and J by 11 bases, leaving 18 bases between them. The CDR3 spans 13 residues. Germline V gene sequence: CDR1 SGHDT, CDR2 YYEEEE. CDR3 sequence: CASSPRQAPTAFF. CDR3 nucleotides: TGTGCCAGCAGCCCGCGACAGGCCCCCACCGCTTTCTTT. The full variable domain, completed using reference TRBV5-6 and TRBJ1-1, is DAGVTQSPTHLIKTRGQQVTLRCSPKSGHDTVSWYQQALGQGPQFIFQYYEEEERQRGNFPDRFSGHQFPNYSSELNVNALLLGDSALYLCASSPRQAPTAFFGQGTRLTVV.

This rearrangement joins TRBV18 to TRBJ1-2; D might be TRBD1 (6 bases). Germline loops: CDR1 KGHSH, CDR2 LQKENI. Trimming left V 3 bases short and J 8 bases short, with 22 bases between. The CDR3 has 16 residues. In DNA, the CDR3 is TGTGCCAGCTCACCGCGCTCGGGGGCGCGGGAGTACGGCTACACCTTC. Its translation is CASSPRSGAREYGYTF.

This chain connects TRBV30 to TRBJ2-7, with 7 bases that match TRBD1. CDR3 length: 12 amino acids. Germline-derived CDR1 and CDR2 are GTSNPN and SVGIG (reference sequence). J was trimmed by 1 base and V by 5 bases; bases with no gene match: 2. The CDR3: CAWDRVSYEQYF. The CDR3 DNA reads TGTGCCTGGGACAGGGTATCCTACGAGCAGTACTTC.

This clone was found a few times. The genes are TRBV2 and TRBJ1-5, with D possibly matching TRBD1 (5 bases). There are 14 residues in the CDR3. CDR1 and CDR2 from the germline V gene are SNHLY and FYNNEI. Trimming shortened V by 3 bases and J by 3 bases, and 9 bases separated the two germline ends. CDR3 DNA: TGTGCCAGCAGTGACAGGGCCTCCAATCAGCCCCAGCATTTT. It specifies CASSDRASNQPQHF.

The CDR3 loop is CASSNPPGLALFF. In DNA form, the CDR3 reads TGTGCCAGCAGCAACCCACCGGGACTAGCGCTGTTCTTC. This chain links TRBV7-3 with TRBJ2-1, with 10 bases lining up with TRBD2. The CDR3 is made up of 13 amino acids. After removal of 5 bases from V and 15 bases from J, the junction contained 10 bases not matched to a gene. Germline CDR1 and CDR2: SGHTA and FQGTGA.

The chain combines TRBV10-3 with TRBJ2-2; D might be TRBD2 (5 bases). The V and J ends lost 10 bases and 5 bases respectively, with 14 bases between them. CDR1 is ENHRY, CDR2 SYGVKD, per germline. The CDR3 is 13 residues long. CDR3 region: CATMASGTGELFF. The CDR3 nucleotides are TGTGCCACCATGGCGTCGGGGACCGGGGAGCTGTTTTTT.

Notes on this clone: One junction end disagrees with the germline gene, perhaps due to a read error. The rearrangement uses TRBV4-1 and TRBJ1-5; unclear D gene. CDR1 is MGHRA, CDR2 YSYEKL, per germline. The CDR3 runs to 16 residues. The CDR3 coding sequence is TGCGCCAGCAGCCAAGACGGAGCCCCACGCAACCAGCCCCAGCATTTT. Translated, it gives CASSQDGAPRNQPQHF.

As regards this clone: The same CDR3 arises from other DNA sequences in this sample as well. The gene calls are TRBV28 and TRBJ1-5; no clear D. V lost 3 bases and J lost 6, with 6 bases in between. Germline V gene data show CDR1 as MDHEN and CDR2 as SYDVKM. CDR3 length: 12 amino acids. This CDR3 reads CASSFGSQPQHF. For the CDR3, the DNA is TGTGCCAGCAGTTTTGGCAGTCAGCCCCAGCATTTT.

This clone was counted once. V and J are TRBV5-1 and TRBJ2-6; D might be TRBD1 (6 bases). Germline lookup yields CDR1 SGHRS and CDR2 YFSETQ. The V end was cut by 4 bases, the J end by 2 bases, with 16 bases between. This CDR3 region has 17 residues. DNA of the CDR3: TGCGCCAGCAGCCCTTTTGGGGGCAGCCCTGGGGCCAACGTCCTGACTTTC. It specifies CASSPFGGSPGANVLTF. The full variable domain, completed using reference TRBV5-1 and TRBJ2-6, is KAGVTQTPRYLIKTRGQQVTLSCSPISGHRSVSWYQQTPGQGLQFLFEYFSETQRNKGNFPGRFSGRQFSNSRSEMNVSTLELGDSALYLCASSPFGGSPGANVLTFGAGSRLTVL.

The genes are TRBV2 and TRBJ1-2, with unresolved D. The CDR3 consists of 13 residues. From germline, CDR1 is SNHLY and CDR2 FYNNEI. The V and J ends lost 0 bases and 4 bases respectively, with 6 bases between them. CDR3 DNA: TGTGCCAGCAGTGAAGCGACTGGCTATGGCTACACCTTC. It yields the protein CASSEATGYGYTF.

The chain couples TRBV18 to TRBJ2-2; maybe TRBD1 (5 bases). CDR1 KGHSH and CDR2 LQKENI come from the germline V gene. The CDR3 has 15 amino acids. V was clipped by 3 bases and J by 1 base, with 9 bases between them. CDR3 in DNA: TGTGCCAGCTCACCCGGCAGGGAGAACACCGGGGAGCTGTTTTTT. It yields the protein CASSPGRENTGELFF.

The chain combines TRBV5-1 with TRBJ2-2; possible D gene TRBD1, 5 bases. Germline CDR1 reads SGHRS; CDR2 reads YFSETQ. Trimming cost V 2 bases and J 4 bases, with 21 bases left between them. CDR3 size: 18 residues. Here the CDR3 reads CASSLLYFPGSGTGELFF. The CDR3 DNA follows: TGCGCCAGCAGCTTACTTTATTTTCCAGGGTCGGGCACCGGGGAGCTGTTTTTT.

This rearrangement joins TRBV7-9 to TRBJ2-4, with a weak D call TRBD2 (5 bases). The V end lost 5 bases, the J end lost 3 bases, and 14 bases lay between the germline ends. The CDR3 contains 15 residues. Germline V gives CDR1 SEHNR, CDR2 FQNEAQ (reference sequence). The CDR3 sequence is CASSISGGYKNIQYF. In DNA, the CDR3 is TGTGCCAGCAGCATATCGGGCGGGTACAAAAACATTCAGTACTTC.

The chain employs TRBV2 and TRBJ1-2; TRBD1 is a possible D gene (6 bases). The ends were cut back, 9 bases at V and 4 bases at J, with 21 bases in the middle. Germline-derived CDR1 and CDR2 are SNHLY and FYNNEI. This CDR3 spans 15 amino acids. As DNA, the CDR3 is TGTGCCAGTACAAAAGCCGGGGGGCTTAGCTATGGCTACACCTTC. This gives the protein CASTKAGGLSYGYTF. The whole variable domain, filled in from reference TRBV2 and TRBJ1-2, reads EPEVTQTPSHQVTQMGQEVILRCVPISNHLYFYWYRQILGQKVEFLVSFYNNEISEKSEIFDDQFSVERPDGSNFTLKIRSTKLEDSAMYFCASTKAGGLSYGYTFGSGTRLTVV.

The chain uses TRBV25-1 and TRBJ2-7, with 7 bases fitting TRBD1. The ends lost 6 bases at V and 5 bases at J; junction bases unmatched: 7. The CDR3 length is 13 residues. CDR1 MGHDK and CDR2 SYGVNS come from the germline V gene. The CDR3 DNA reads as TGTGCCAGCAGGATTACAGGGGTTAACGAGCAGTACTTC. This encodes CASRITGVNEQYF.